The 9 T cell receptor beta chains given below trace back to one sample, sequenced in a study of cytomegalovirus exposure and HLA in healthy donors. 13 Jbeta primers and 60 Vbeta primers were used for the PCR. Clones were sequenced by immunoSEQ multiplex PCR, and TCRdb holds only the in-frame ones, with some missing. The profile shows fewer than 200,000 clones, approximately 80% of them singletons. Sequencing was performed on PBMCs. The source of these receptors is a woman aged 45-59 years in good health and CMV-seropositive.

The chain recombines TRBV4-1 with TRBJ2-7; 7 bases align to TRBD1. The CDR3 totals 14 residues. J gave up 4 bases and V 3 bases, and 6 bases lay outside the gene matches. Germline V gene data show CDR1 as MGHRA and CDR2 as YSYEKL. CDR3: CASSHQTGSYEQYF. CDR3 DNA: TGCGCCAGCAGCCACCAGACAGGGAGTTACGAGCAGTACTTC.

As to this clone: At the DNA level, this CDR3 is encoded by other sequences in the same sample as well. The V gene is TRBV18, the J gene TRBJ2-7; possible D gene TRBD1, 5 bases. The germline V and J ends were trimmed by 2 bases and 0 bases, with 8 bases remaining between them. Germline values: CDR1 KGHSH, CDR2 LQKENI. This CDR3 contains 14 residues. The CDR3 loop reads CASSPSTGSYEQYF. CDR3 nucleotides: TGTGCCAGCTCACCATCCACAGGCTCCTACGAGCAGTACTTC.

The chain employs TRBV6-1 and TRBJ2-5, with 8 bases aligning to TRBD2. Germline lookup yields CDR1 MNHNS and CDR2 SASEGT. The CDR3 totals 15 residues. J was trimmed by 9 bases and V by 7 bases; bases with no gene match: 16. CDR3 DNA sequence: TGTGCCAGCACTCAGGAACTAGGCGCGGGGGGCCCCCAGTACTTC. Encoded protein: CASTQELGAGGPQYF.

This chain uses TRBV7-2 with TRBJ2-3, with 8 bases fitting TRBD2. J was trimmed by 2 bases and V by 6 bases; bases with no gene match: 10. The V gene's germline CDR1 is SGHTA and CDR2 FQGNSA. The CDR3 covers 16 residues. DNA of the CDR3: TGTGCCAGCAGTGGGATAGCGGGAAGAACCACAGATACGCAGTATTTT. This encodes CASSGIAGRTTDTQYF.

This chain connects TRBV28 to TRBJ1-4, with 9 bases that match TRBD1. Germline CDR1 and CDR2: MDHEN and SYDVKM. The CDR3 length is 16 residues. The junction had 14 bases not matched to a gene; V was cut back by 7 bases and J by 8 bases. In DNA form, the CDR3 reads TGTGCCAGCACCTCCGAAAACAGGGGGCGCGGAGAAAAACTGTTTTTT. Translating it yields CASTSENRGRGEKLFF. Full variable domain (outside the CDR3, taken from reference TRBV28 and TRBJ1-4): DVKVTQSSRYLVKRTGEKVFLECVQDMDHENMFWYRQDPGLGLRLIYFSYDVKMKEKGDIPEGYSVSREKKERFSLILESASTNQTSMYLCASTSENRGRGEKLFFGSGTQLSVL.

V gene TRBV1 combines with J gene TRBJ1-4; the table's D call, TRBD1, was not checked against the DNA. TRBV1 is a listed pseudogene. This CDR3 spans 16 amino acids. The CDR3 nucleotides read TGCACCAGCAGCCAAGGGACAGGGGGGACTAATGAAAAACTGTTTTTT. Its protein is CTSSQGTGGTNEKLFF.

This clone was observed a few times. The chain joins TRBV7-3 to TRBJ2-5; D not resolved. Trimming removed 4 bases from V and 0 bases from J, with 6 bases in between. Germline assignment: CDR1 SGHTA and CDR2 FQGTGA. This CDR3 region has 13 residues. The chain's CDR3 is CASSSSYQETQYF. The CDR3 nucleotides are TGTGCCAGCAGCTCCTCGTACCAAGAGACCCAGTACTTC.

The rearrangement links TRBV9 to TRBJ2-7; 8 nucleotides align to TRBD1. Trimming cost V 0 bases and J 3 bases; bases outside gene matches: 2. Germline V gene data show CDR1 as SGDLS and CDR2 as YYNGEE. The CDR3 covers 14 residues. CDR3 sequence (DNA): TGTGCCAGCAGCGTAGGACAGGGGAACTACGAGCAGTACTTC. It translates to CASSVGQGNYEQYF.

The chain combines TRBV9 with TRBJ2-2; 9 bases are a match to TRBD1. The length of the CDR3 is 16 residues. V trimming: 4 bases; J trimming: 4 bases; junction bases outside the gene matches: 8. Looked up from germline, CDR1 is SGDLS and CDR2 is YYNGEE. The CDR3 loop is CASSTTGGVTTGELFF. Written as DNA, the CDR3 is TGTGCCAGCAGCACCACAGGGGGCGTGACCACCGGGGAGCTGTTTTTT.